Listed below are T cell receptor beta chains from one sample, sequenced in a study of memory CD4+ T cells and cytomegalovirus serostatus. Generated by immunoSEQ multiplex PCR, the TCRdb table keeps only in-frame clones and is missing some. The sample shows about 61,000 clones, 75% to 85% of them seen only once. Sequencing was carried out using memory CD4+ T cells from blood. These receptors were obtained from an adult in good health and CMV-seronegative. Each CDR3 is given with its conserved first and last residue. The D gene is left open where the match is weak. Not all rows give a size; the values are once, few, many and, for expanded clones, a class.

d_call cdr3_length clone_size j_call v_call cdr3_nt cdr3_aa
TRBD1 15 - TRBJ2-3 TRBV5-1 TGCGCCAGCAGCACCCGACAGGGTAGTACAGATACGCAGTATTTT CASSTRQGSTDTQYF
- 12 - TRBJ2-1 TRBV21-1 TGTGCCAGCGCGAAAACGGGACTCGCTCTGTTCTTC CASAKTGLALFF
- 13 - TRBJ1-2 TRBV28 TGTGCCAGCAGTTTACCTCAGAACTATGGCTACACCTTC CASSLPQNYGYTF
TRBD1 15 - TRBJ2-7 TRBV13 TGTGCCAGCAGCGCCTTCCTGGACAGGGAAGGCGAGCAGTACTTC CASSAFLDREGEQYF
- 13 - TRBJ2-7 TRBV5-1 TGCGCCAGCAGCTTGGGGACAGTCTACGAGCAGTACTTC CASSLGTVYEQYF
- 13 few TRBJ2-5 TRBV25-1 TGTGCCAGCAGTGAGGGCCCGTCCGAGACCCAGTACTTC CASSEGPSETQYF
- 18 - TRBJ2-7 TRBV11-2 TGTGCCAGCAGCCCCGTCAACAGGAGAGGGGAAAGCTCCTACGAGCAGTACTTC CASSPVNRRGESSYEQYF
- 16 few TRBJ2-1 TRBV5-1 TGCGCCAGCAGCTGGACCGGTCGGGTGGGGTACAATGAGCAGTTCTTC CASSWTGRVGYNEQFF
TRBD1 15 - TRBJ2-7 TRBV28 TGTGCCAGCAACATAGCCGGGACAGGGTCCTCCGAGCAGTACTTC CASNIAGTGSSEQYF
TRBD1 15 few TRBJ1-3 TRBV15 TGTGCCACCAGCCCGCGGACAGGCTCGGGAAACACCATATATTTT CATSPRTGSGNTIYF
TRBD1 15 - TRBJ2-2 TRBV2 TGTGCCAGCAAAAGACAGGGGGCGAACACCGGGGAGCTGTTTTTT CASKRQGANTGELFF
- 12 - TRBJ2-7 TRBV10-3 TGTGCCGGCCGCTCGGAGTCCTACGAGCAGTACTTC CAGRSESYEQYF
TRBD2 18 - TRBJ2-7 TRBV4-2 TGTGCCAGCAGCCAAGCCTTACTAGCGGGAGTAGGGTCCTACGAGCAGTACTTC CASSQALLAGVGSYEQYF
- 12 once TRBJ1-2 TRBV29-1 TGCAGCGTTGAAGCCCACCCCTATGGCTACACCTTC CSVEAHPYGYTF
TRBD1 15 - TRBJ2-3 TRBV5-1 TGCGCCAGCAGCGGACAGGGTTTGGAGACAGATACGCAGTATTTT CASSGQGLETDTQYF
- 22 - TRBJ2-3 TRBV23-1 TGCGCCAGCAGTCAATCGCAGGGCCCACCGTTTGCGGCGGGGGCCCACACAGATACGCAGTATTTT CASSQSQGPPFAAGAHTDTQYF
TRBD1 15 - TRBJ1-1 TRBV5-1 TGCGCCAGCAGCCACGGGACAGCAACTAAAATTGAAGCTTTCTTT CASSHGTATKIEAFF
- 13 - TRBJ2-5 TRBV19 TGTGCCAGTAGCATGCAGTTACAAGAGACCCAGTACTTC CASSMQLQETQYF
TRBD2 17 - TRBJ2-2 TRBV7-6 TGTGCCAGCAGCCTTCAAACTAGCGGGGGGGCCCCCGGGGAGCTGTTTTTT CASSLQTSGGAPGELFF
TRBD1 16 - TRBJ2-1 TRBV18 TGTGCCAGCTCACCACCGGGCAGGGGGCTCGGGAATGAGCAGTTCTTC CASSPPGRGLGNEQFF
- 17 - TRBJ2-5 TRBV6-1 TGTGCCAGCAGTGCCCCTGGGGGGCGGGAATGGCGGCAGACCCAGTACTTC CASSAPGGREWRQTQYF
- 15 - TRBJ1-3 TRBV5-8 TGTGCCAGCAGCTTGTTAGGGTTACTTGGAAACACCATATATTTT CASSLLGLLGNTIYF
- 11 - TRBJ1-2 TRBV6-6 TGTGCCAGCAGTCCATCTCGTGGCTACACCTTC CASSPSRGYTF
- 14 - TRBJ1-6 TRBV6-1 TGTGCCAGCACCCAGCGGAGTGGTAATTCACCCCTCCACTTT CASTQRSGNSPLHF
TRBD1 13 - TRBJ1-2 TRBV2 TGTGCCAGCAGTGCGGACAGGGGAGGCGGCTACACCTTC CASSADRGGGYTF
- 15 - TRBJ1-1 TRBV9 TGTGCCAGCAGCGCGTTCGGGGGGGGGAGGACTGAAGCTTTCTTT CASSAFGGGRTEAFF
TRBD1 14 - TRBJ1-2 TRBV7-3 TGTGCCAGCAGCCGCCGGGAGGGGGCGCGGGGCTACACCTTC CASSRREGARGYTF
TRBD1 16 - TRBJ2-5 TRBV5-1 TGCGCCAGCAGCTTGGGTACAGGGGGGAACCAAGAGACCCAGTACTTC CASSLGTGGNQETQYF
- 14 - TRBJ2-3 TRBV2 TGTGCCAGCAGTGACTTGGCTACCACAGATACGCAGTATTTT CASSDLATTDTQYF
TRBD1 19 - TRBJ1-1 TRBV7-9 TGTGCCAGCAGCTTACCCGGGAGGGGGCTGGTGGGGGTGAACACTGAAGCTTTCTTT CASSLPGRGLVGVNTEAFF
TRBD2 17 - TRBJ2-5 TRBV7-7 TGTGCCAGCAGTTCCGGGACTAGCGGGAGTGGGCTGGAGACCCAGTACTTC CASSSGTSGSGLETQYF
- 13 - TRBJ2-7 TRBV11-2 TGTGCCAGCAGCTCTATCCAGGGACACGAGCAGTACTTC CASSSIQGHEQYF
- 16 - TRBJ2-1 TRBV11-1 TGTGCCAGCACCGCGAGCTTAGCCACCAGGGGCAATGAGCAGTTCTTC CASTASLATRGNEQFF
TRBD2 15 - TRBJ2-2 TRBV7-3 TGTGCCAGCAGCTTAACCGGGGGGGACACCGGGGAGCTGTTTTTT CASSLTGGDTGELFF
- 15 - TRBJ2-5 TRBV6-1 TGTGCCAGCAGTGAAGCGCTTCGGGGCCGGATAACCCAGTACTTC CASSEALRGRITQYF
- 14 once TRBJ1-4 TRBV7-7 TGTGCCAGCAGCCAAGTGGGTCAGGGTGAAAAACTGTTTTTT CASSQVGQGEKLFF
- 13 - TRBJ1-5 TRBV6-1 TGTGCCAGCAGTGTAAATAGCAATCAGCCCCAGCATTTT CASSVNSNQPQHF
- 14 - TRBJ1-6 TRBV7-9 TGTGCCAGCAGGGCGGGGAGCTATAATTCACCCCTCCACTTT CASRAGSYNSPLHF
TRBD2 18 - TRBJ2-7 TRBV6-1 TGTGCCAGCAGTGCCGTCGTACTAGCGGGAGGCCTGTCCTACGAGCAGTACTTC CASSAVVLAGGLSYEQYF
- 13 - TRBJ1-2 TRBV14 TGTGCCAGCAGCCAAGCAGTCTACTATGGCTACACCTTC CASSQAVYYGYTF
TRBD2 17 - TRBJ2-2 TRBV11-2 TGTGCCAGCAGCTTAGGGGCGAGCGGGGGGGCAGTCGGGGAGCTGTTTTTT CASSLGASGGAVGELFF
TRBD1 13 - TRBJ1-5 TRBV19 TGTGCCAGTAGAGACAGGGATAATCAGCCCCAGCATTTT CASRDRDNQPQHF
- 14 - TRBJ2-3 TRBV7-7 TGTGCCAGCAGCTCCAGTTGGAGCACAGATACGCAGTATTTT CASSSSWSTDTQYF
- 12 few TRBJ1-6 TRBV10-3 TGTGCCATCAGTGAAGGGGTCTCACCCCTCCACTTT CAISEGVSPLHF
TRBD1 14 medium-sized TRBJ1-4 TRBV4-1 TGCGCCAGCAGCCAAGTGACAGGGGTCGAAAAACTGTTTTTT CASSQVTGVEKLFF
- 16 - TRBJ2-1 TRBV4-1 TGCGCCAGCAGCCAAGGGGAAGTCGGCTCCTACAATGAGCAGTTCTTC CASSQGEVGSYNEQFF
- 15 - TRBJ2-5 TRBV14 TGTGCCAGCAGCCAAGACAGGGGGGCCGGGGAGACCCAGTACTTC CASSQDRGAGETQYF
- 17 once TRBJ1-1 TRBV14 TGTGCCAGCAGCCAATTGAGGGGCGCTATGTCGGGCACTGAAGCTTTCTTT CASSQLRGAMSGTEAFF
- 16 - TRBJ2-7 TRBV14 TGTGCCAGCAGCCAAGATACTTGGGTCGAAACCTACGAGCAGTACTTC CASSQDTWVETYEQYF
- 17 few TRBJ1-3 TRBV5-1 TGCGCCAGCAGCTTGGGTTCTTCCGATTCCTCTGGAAACACCATATATTTT CASSLGSSDSSGNTIYF
- 13 - TRBJ1-1 TRBV19 TGTGCCAGTAGTGGGACATTGAACACTGAAGCTTTCTTT CASSGTLNTEAFF
- 15 - TRBJ1-5 TRBV15 TGTGCCACCAGCAGGAGCGAGGGGCACAATCAGCCCCAGCATTTT CATSRSEGHNQPQHF
TRBD1 16 - TRBJ2-5 TRBV5-4 TGTGCCAGCAGCTTAGGACAGGGGTCGTACCAAGAGACCCAGTACTTC CASSLGQGSYQETQYF
TRBD2 16 - TRBJ2-1 TRBV11-2 TGTGCCAGCAGCTTCCTACTAGCGGGGCCATACAATGAGCAGTTCTTC CASSFLLAGPYNEQFF
- 15 few TRBJ1-2 TRBV18 TGTGCCAGCTCACCACCGGGACCGAGAAACTATGGCTACACCTTC CASSPPGPRNYGYTF